This record concerns one T cell receptor beta chain sequence. What it recognizes is unknown. V was clipped by 2 bases and J by 2 bases, with 15 bases between them. This CDR3 has 16 residues. CDR1 is KGHSH and CDR2 is LQKENI in the germline V gene. At the Johns Hopkins FTIC core, DNA taken from cultured CD4+ T cells was sequenced by way of the Oncomine TCR Beta short-read assay. Each CDR3 protein gets one entry after TCRdb re-called the PCR reads with MiXCR. The table has around 20,000 distinct CDR3 sequences, less than 55% seen once. The data were obtained in a study of vaccination and CD4 T cells after COVID-19. Treatment given: roughly ten-day PBMC culture with coronavirus spike peptide pools or control peptides (ViraFEST assay).

This TCR came from a human donor who had recovered from COVID-19. This sequence joins TRBV18 and TRBJ1-1; no firm D call. This material consisted of CD4+ T cells from blood, cultured in vitro, taken after SARS-CoV-2 vaccination. The CDR3 here is CASSPEVRLPNTEAFF. The CDR3 bases are TGTGCCAGCTCACCAGAGGTCCGACTCCCCAACACTGAAGCTTTCTTT. The full variable domain, its missing parts supplied by reference TRBV18 and TRBJ1-1, is NAGVMQNPRHLVRRRGQEARLRCSPMKGHSHVYWYRQLPEEGLKFMVYLQKENIIDESGMPKERFSAEFPKEGPSILRIQQVVRGDSAAYFCASSPEVRLPNTEAFFGQGTRLTVV.